The sequence of this T cell receptor (beta chain) was determined in a study of shared clonotypes between healthy human individuals. In the study overall: Three plates each covered CD4 naive and memory; CD8 naive two, CD8 memory one. Broader study findings: Non-shared clonotypes had lower generation probabilities than clonotypes shared by all four sorted-subset donors.

Concerning this clone: Antigen: not known. Other nucleotide sequences from this sample produce the same CDR3.

This CDR3 contains 14 residues. V gave up 5 bases and J gave up 3 bases; unmatched junction bases: 4. CDR1 and CDR2 from the germline V gene are SEHNR and FQNEAQ (reference sequence). Naive CD8 cells lacked CD45RO, underwent positive selection for CCR7 and left out terminally differentiated effector memory CD45RA+ cells. Donors were healthy HIV-negative adults without recently reported acute infections or vaccinations. Splitting of each subset's genomic DNA was done evenly across several immunoSEQ plates. Clones were read by immunoSEQ multiplex PCR, and TCRdb kept only the in-frame ones, dropping some. The sample records about 2 million clones, approximately 94% being singletons.

The receptor was isolated from a young man in good health. This rearrangement joins TRBV7-9 to TRBJ1-1; TRBD1 matches 9 bases. The sequencing input was naive CD8+ T cells sorted from blood. The DNA of the CDR3 is TGTGCCAGCAGCCTCGGACAGGGGTACACTGAAGCTTTCTTT. It specifies CASSLGQGYTEAFF. The variable domain in full, with the rest retrieved from reference TRBV7-9 and TRBJ1-1, is DTGVSQNPRHKITKRGQNVTFRCDPISEHNRLYWYRQTLGQGPEFLTYFQNEAQLEKSRLLSDRFSAERPKGSFSTLEIQRTEQGDSAMYLCASSLGQGYTEAFFGQGTRLTVV.